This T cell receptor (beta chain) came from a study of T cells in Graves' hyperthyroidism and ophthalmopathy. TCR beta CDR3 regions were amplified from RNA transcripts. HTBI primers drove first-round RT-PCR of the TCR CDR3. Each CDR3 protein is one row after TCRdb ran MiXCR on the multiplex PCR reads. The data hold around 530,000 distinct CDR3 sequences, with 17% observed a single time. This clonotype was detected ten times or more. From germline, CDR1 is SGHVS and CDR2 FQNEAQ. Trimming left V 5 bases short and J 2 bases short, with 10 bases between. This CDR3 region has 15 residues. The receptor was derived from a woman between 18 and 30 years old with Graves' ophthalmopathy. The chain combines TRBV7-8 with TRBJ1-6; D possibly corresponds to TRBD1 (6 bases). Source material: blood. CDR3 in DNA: TGTGCCAGCAGCCCGCGGGACACCTATAATTCACCCCTCCACTTT. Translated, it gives CASSPRDTYNSPLHF.